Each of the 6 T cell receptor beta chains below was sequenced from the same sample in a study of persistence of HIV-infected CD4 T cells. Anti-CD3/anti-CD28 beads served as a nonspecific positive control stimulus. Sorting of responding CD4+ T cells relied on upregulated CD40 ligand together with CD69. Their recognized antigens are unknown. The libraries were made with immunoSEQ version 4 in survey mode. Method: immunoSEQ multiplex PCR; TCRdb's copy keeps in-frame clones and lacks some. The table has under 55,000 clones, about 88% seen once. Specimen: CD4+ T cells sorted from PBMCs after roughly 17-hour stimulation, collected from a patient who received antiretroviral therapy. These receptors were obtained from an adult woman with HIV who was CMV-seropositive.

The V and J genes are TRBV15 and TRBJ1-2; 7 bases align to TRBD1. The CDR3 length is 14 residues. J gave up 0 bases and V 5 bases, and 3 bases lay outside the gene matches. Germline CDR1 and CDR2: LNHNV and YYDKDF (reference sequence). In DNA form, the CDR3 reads TGTGCCACCAGCGACGACAGGGCTAACTATGGCTACACCTTC. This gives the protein CATSDDRANYGYTF.

CDR3 region: CASSPTRANQPQHF. As DNA, the CDR3 is TGTGCCAGCTCGCCTACGAGGGCAAATCAGCCCCAGCATTTT. The chain uses TRBV18 and TRBJ1-5; unclear D gene. The CDR3 extends over 14 amino acids. Trimming removed 6 bases at V and 4 bases at J, with 13 bases between. The germline V gene encodes CDR1 KGHSH and CDR2 LQKENI. Supplemented by reference TRBV18 and TRBJ1-5, the full variable domain reads NAGVMQNPRHLVRRRGQEARLRCSPMKGHSHVYWYRQLPEEGLKFMVYLQKENIIDESGMPKERFSAEFPKEGPSILRIQQVVRGDSAAYFCASSPTRANQPQHFGDGTRLSIL.

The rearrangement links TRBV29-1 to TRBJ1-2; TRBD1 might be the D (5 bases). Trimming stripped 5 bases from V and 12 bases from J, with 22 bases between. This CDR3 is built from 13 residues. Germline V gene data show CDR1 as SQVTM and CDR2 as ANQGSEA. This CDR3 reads CSVLKGRVDFNTF. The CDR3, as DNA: TGCAGCGTTTTGAAAGGCAGGGTGGATTTTAACACCTTC.

CDR3 nucleotide sequence: TGTGCCAGCAGCTTGGGGCTAGATGGGGCCAAAGAGACCCAGTACTTC. It specifies CASSLGLDGAKETQYF. The chain carries TRBV5-5 and TRBJ2-5, with D perhaps matching TRBD1 (5 bases). V was clipped by 0 bases and J by 3 bases, with 15 bases between them. The CDR3 runs 16 residues. The germline CDR1 and CDR2 sequences are SGHKS and YYEKEE (reference sequence).

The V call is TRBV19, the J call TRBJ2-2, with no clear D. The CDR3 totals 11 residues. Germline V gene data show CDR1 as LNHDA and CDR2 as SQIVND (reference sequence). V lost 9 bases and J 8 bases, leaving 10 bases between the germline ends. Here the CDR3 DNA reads TGTGCCAGCAACCGCCCGGGGGAGCTGTTTTTT. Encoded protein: CASNRPGELFF. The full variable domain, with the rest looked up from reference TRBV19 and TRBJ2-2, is DGGITQSPKYLFRKEGQNVTLSCEQNLNHDAMYWYRQDPGQGLRLIYYSQIVNDFQKGDIAEGYSVSREKKESFPLTVTSAQKNPTAFYLCASNRPGELFFGEGSRLTVL.

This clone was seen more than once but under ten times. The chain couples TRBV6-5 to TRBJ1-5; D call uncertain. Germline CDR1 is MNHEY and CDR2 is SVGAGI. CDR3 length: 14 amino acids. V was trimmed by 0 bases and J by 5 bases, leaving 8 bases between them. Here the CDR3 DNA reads TGTGCCAGCAGTTACTCGATCCAGGATCAGCCCCAGCATTTT. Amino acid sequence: CASSYSIQDQPQHF.